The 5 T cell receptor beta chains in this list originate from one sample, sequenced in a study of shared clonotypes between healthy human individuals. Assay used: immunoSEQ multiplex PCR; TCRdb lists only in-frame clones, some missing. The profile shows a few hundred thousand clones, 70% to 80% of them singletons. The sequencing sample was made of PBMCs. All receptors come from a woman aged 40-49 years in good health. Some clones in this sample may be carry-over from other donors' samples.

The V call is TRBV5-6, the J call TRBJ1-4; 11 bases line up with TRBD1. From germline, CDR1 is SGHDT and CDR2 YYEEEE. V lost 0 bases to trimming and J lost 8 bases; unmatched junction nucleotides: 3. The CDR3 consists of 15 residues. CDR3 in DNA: TGTGCCAGCAGCTTGGGGACAGGGGGCCGGGAAAAACTGTTTTTT. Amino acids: CASSLGTGGREKLFF.

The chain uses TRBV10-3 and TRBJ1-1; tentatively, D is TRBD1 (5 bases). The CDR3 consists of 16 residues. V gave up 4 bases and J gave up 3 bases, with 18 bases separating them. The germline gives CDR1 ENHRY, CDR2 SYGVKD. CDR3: CAISANQGGGYTEAFF. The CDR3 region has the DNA TGTGCCATCAGTGCAAATCAGGGAGGAGGTTACACTGAAGCTTTCTTT.

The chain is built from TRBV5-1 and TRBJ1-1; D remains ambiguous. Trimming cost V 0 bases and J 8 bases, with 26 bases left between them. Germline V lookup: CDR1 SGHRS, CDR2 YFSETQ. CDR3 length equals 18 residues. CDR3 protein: CASSLAKGSGPAQAEAFF. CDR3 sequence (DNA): TGCGCCAGCAGCTTGGCCAAGGGTTCAGGTCCGGCGCAGGCCGAAGCTTTCTTT. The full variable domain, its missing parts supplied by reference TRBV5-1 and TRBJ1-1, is KAGVTQTPRYLIKTRGQQVTLSCSPISGHRSVSWYQQTPGQGLQFLFEYFSETQRNKGNFPGRFSGRQFSNSRSEMNVSTLELGDSALYLCASSLAKGSGPAQAEAFFGQGTRLTVV.

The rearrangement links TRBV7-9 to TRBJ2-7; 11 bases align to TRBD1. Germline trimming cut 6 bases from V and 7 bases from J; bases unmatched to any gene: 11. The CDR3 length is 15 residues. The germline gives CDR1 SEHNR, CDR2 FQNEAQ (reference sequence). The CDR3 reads CASSPGTGGFREQYF. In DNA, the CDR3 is TGTGCCAGCAGTCCCGGGACAGGGGGGTTTCGAGAGCAGTACTTC. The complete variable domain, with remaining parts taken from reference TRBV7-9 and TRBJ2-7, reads DTGVSQNPRHKITKRGQNVTFRCDPISEHNRLYWYRQTLGQGPEFLTYFQNEAQLEKSRLLSDRFSAERPKGSFSTLEIQRTEQGDSAMYLCASSPGTGGFREQYFGPGTRLTVT.

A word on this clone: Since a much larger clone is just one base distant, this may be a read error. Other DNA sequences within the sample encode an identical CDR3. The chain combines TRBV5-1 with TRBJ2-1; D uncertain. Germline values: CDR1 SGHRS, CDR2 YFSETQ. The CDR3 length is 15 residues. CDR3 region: CASSLDRPSYNEQFF. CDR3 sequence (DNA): TGCGCCAGCAGCTTGGACCGCCCCTCCTACAATGAACAGTTCTTC.